According to its frequency, the clone carrying this TCR beta chain is medium-sized. Its matching antigen is unknown. TRB was amplified from about 270 ng of peripheral blood genomic DNA per sample. This CDR3 is 14 amino acids long. Germline CDR1 and CDR2: MNHEY and SVGEGT. One tube held mixed TRB-A and TRB-B primer pools for touch-down PCR. One entry per CDR3 protein, without DNA, is what TCRdb gives after re-calling the multiplex PCR reads. The sample data list 6,200 or so distinct CDR3 sequences. The data were taken from a study of T cell clusters in autoimmune cytopenias. Notes on the study in general: TRB repertoire shifts in secondary cytopenia and chronic lymphocytic leukemia mostly reflected lymphoma, not autoimmunity.

The same data also went into a second study, on T cell repertoires in aging, cancer and after chemotherapy. From that paper: Age-matched healthy donors had significantly more diverse, less clonal blood TCR repertoires than untreated cancer patients.

Sequencing was carried out using peripheral blood. J is TRBJ2-1 and V is TRBV6-2 or TRBV6-3; the D call from TCRdb, TRBD2, cannot be confirmed without DNA. This clonotype was sampled from a human donor in good health. The chain's CDR3 is CASSRLAGITEQFF.